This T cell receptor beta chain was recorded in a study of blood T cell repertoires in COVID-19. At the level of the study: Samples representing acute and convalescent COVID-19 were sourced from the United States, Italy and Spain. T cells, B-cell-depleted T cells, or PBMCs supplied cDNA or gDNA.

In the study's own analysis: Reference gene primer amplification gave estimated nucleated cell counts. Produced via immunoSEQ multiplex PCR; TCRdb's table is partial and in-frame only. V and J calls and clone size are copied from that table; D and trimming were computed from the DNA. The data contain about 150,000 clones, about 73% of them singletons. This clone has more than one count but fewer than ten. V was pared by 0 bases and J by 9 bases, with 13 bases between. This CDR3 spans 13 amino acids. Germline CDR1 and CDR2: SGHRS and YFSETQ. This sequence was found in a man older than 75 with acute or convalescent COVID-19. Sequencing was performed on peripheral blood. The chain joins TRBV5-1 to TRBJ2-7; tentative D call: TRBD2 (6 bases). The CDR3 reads CASSLAAASVQYF. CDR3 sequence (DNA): TGCGCCAGCAGCTTGGCTGCGGCTAGCGTGCAGTACTTC.